The 19 T cell receptor beta chains given below trace back to one sample, sequenced in a study of response to subunit inactivated influenza vaccine. TCRdb itself ran the RT-PCR reads through MiXCR, one entry per CDR3 protein. The top ten hold under 3.5% of the sample, which has about 540,000 distinct CDR3 sequences, roughly 25% seen once. The same data also contributed to another study, on T cells expressing NK-cell markers. That paper notes: UMIs accompanied the 5'RACE template switching by which TCR beta cDNA was made.

Sequencing was performed on CD4+ T cells sorted from PBMCs, taken roughly 12 days after vaccination. All receptors come from a man over 45 who received an inactivated influenza vaccine.

This clonotype was observed many times. This chain joins TRBV5-6 and TRBJ2-7; no reliable D call. Trimming shortened V by 10 bases and J by 6 bases, and 14 bases separated the two germline ends. The CDR3 is 11 residues long. CDR1 SGHDT and CDR2 YYEEEE come from the germline V gene. The CDR3, as DNA: TGTGCCTCTTCTTCTTTGTCCGAGCAGTACTTC. This sequence encodes CASSSLSEQYF.

This clonotype was seen more than once but under ten times. Written as DNA, the CDR3 is TGTGCCAGCAGCTTAGGGTGGCTAGTTAACACCGGGGAGCTGTTTTTT. Translation gives CASSLGWLVNTGELFF. J is TRBJ2-2 and V is TRBV7-2, with D unresolved. There are 16 residues in the CDR3. Per the germline V gene, CDR1 is SGHTA and CDR2 is FQGNSA. V was clipped by 1 base and J by 2 bases, with 11 bases between them.

Only a few counts were recorded for this clonotype. V usage is TRBV12-3 or TRBV12-4 and J usage is TRBJ2-2; D is possibly TRBD1 (6 bases). This CDR3 comprises 14 residues. V lost 7 bases, J lost 6 bases, and 15 bases lay in between. CDR3 nucleotides: TGTGCCAGCACCCTAACAGGGTCCCCCGGGGAGCTGTTTTTT. It is translated as CASTLTGSPGELFF.

The genes are TRBV3-1 and TRBJ2-1; 11 bases agree with TRBD2. The CDR3 totals 16 residues. Germline loops: CDR1 LGHDT, CDR2 YNNKEL (reference sequence). J lost 5 bases, V lost 2 bases, and 5 bases had no gene match. CDR3 DNA: TGTGCCAGCAGCCAACCGGGACTAGCGGCCAACAATGAGCAGTTCTTC. Its protein is CASSQPGLAANNEQFF.

The CDR3 sequence is CAIATGTPNSYEQYF. CDR3 nucleotides: TGTGCCATCGCGACCGGGACACCGAATTCCTACGAGCAGTACTTC. The V gene is TRBV10-3, the J gene TRBJ2-7; D possibly corresponds to TRBD1 (6 bases). V lost 8 bases and J 1 base, leaving 18 bases between the germline ends. Looked up from germline, CDR1 is ENHRY and CDR2 is SYGVKD. The length of the CDR3 is 15 residues.

The gene calls are TRBV2 and TRBJ1-2, with unresolved D. Trimming pared 1 base from V and 2 bases from J, leaving 2 bases between. This CDR3 is built from 12 residues. CDR1 is SNHLY and CDR2 is FYNNEI in the germline V gene. In DNA form, the CDR3 reads TGTGCCAGCAGTGAAGAGAACTATGGCTACACCTTC. This gives the protein CASSEENYGYTF.

This clonotype has just one count. The V gene is TRBV6-2 or TRBV6-3, the J gene TRBJ1-1, with D hard to call. From germline, CDR1 is MNHEY and CDR2 SVGEGT. The V end was cut by 5 bases, the J end by 3 bases, with 16 bases between. This CDR3 has 15 residues. The CDR3 DNA is TGTGCCAGCAGTCTCCCTCGCCAGCCACACACTGAAGCTTTCTTT. Amino acids: CASSLPRQPHTEAFF.

The rearrangement uses TRBV2 and TRBJ2-1; 7 bases map to TRBD1. The CDR3 covers 15 residues. Trimming at V came to 4 bases and at J to 2 bases, leaving 5 bases not matched to a gene. Germline assignment: CDR1 SNHLY and CDR2 FYNNEI. The CDR3: CASSGQGVTYNEQFF. DNA for the CDR3: TGTGCCAGCAGTGGTCAGGGGGTGACCTACAATGAGCAGTTCTTC. Complete variable domain (other parts from reference TRBV2 and TRBJ2-1): EPEVTQTPSHQVTQMGQEVILRCVPISNHLYFYWYRQILGQKVEFLVSFYNNEISEKSEIFDDQFSVERPDGSNFTLKIRSTKLEDSAMYFCASSGQGVTYNEQFFGPGTRLTVL.

The CDR3 region has the DNA TGTGCCAGCAGCCAGATGGGACTAGCGGGAGCTTACGAGCAGTACTTC. This sequence encodes CASSQMGLAGAYEQYF. The chain combines TRBV3-1 with TRBJ2-7, with 14 bases that match TRBD2. Germline CDR1 is LGHDT and CDR2 is YNNKEL (reference sequence). V gave up 3 bases and J gave up 4 bases; unmatched junction bases: 5. The CDR3 runs to 16 residues.

This clonotype came up many times. The gene calls are TRBV7-2 and TRBJ1-4; 10 bases fit TRBD1. Trimming cost V 5 bases and J 4 bases; bases outside gene matches: 4. CDR1 SGHTA and CDR2 FQGNSA come from the germline V gene. This CDR3 has 15 amino acids. CDR3 nucleotide sequence: TGTGCCAGCAGCCCGAGGACAGGGGGTAATGAAAAACTGTTTTTT. Its translation: CASSPRTGGNEKLFF.

The V gene is TRBV10-3, the J gene TRBJ2-3, with 7 bases lining up with TRBD2. The CDR3 length is 14 residues. V lost 10 bases and J lost 6; bases outside the gene matches: 13. Germline-derived CDR1 and CDR2 are ENHRY and SYGVKD. The CDR3 protein is CATRGGAGVDTQYF. The CDR3 DNA follows: TGTGCCACCCGGGGAGGGGCGGGGGTGGATACGCAGTATTTT.

This chain connects TRBV11-2 to TRBJ1-5; TRBD1 might be the D (5 bases). The germline CDR1 and CDR2 sequences are SGHAT and FQNNGV. V was trimmed by 1 base and J by 4 bases, leaving 11 bases between them. The CDR3 has 15 residues. CDR3 coding DNA: TGTGCCAGCAGCTTAGGGACACGGTCGAATCAGCCCCAGCATTTT. Residues: CASSLGTRSNQPQHF.

This clonotype was detected a few times. The V gene is TRBV7-9, the J gene TRBJ1-1; D uncertain. The V and J ends lost 5 bases and 1 base respectively, with 14 bases between them. This CDR3 has 15 amino acids. Germline CDR1 reads SEHNR; CDR2 reads FQNEAQ (reference sequence). CDR3: CASSHPQGRNTEAFF. Written as DNA, the CDR3 is TGTGCCAGCAGCCATCCCCAAGGGCGGAACACTGAAGCTTTCTTT. Complete variable domain (other parts from reference TRBV7-9 and TRBJ1-1): DTGVSQNPRHKITKRGQNVTFRCDPISEHNRLYWYRQTLGQGPEFLTYFQNEAQLEKSRLLSDRFSAERPKGSFSTLEIQRTEQGDSAMYLCASSHPQGRNTEAFFGQGTRLTVV.

The sample holds a few counts of this clonotype. This chain connects TRBV6-2 or TRBV6-3 to TRBJ2-3, with D perhaps TRBD1 (6 bases). Per the germline V gene, CDR1 is MNHEY and CDR2 is SVGEGT. The V end was cut by 3 bases, the J end by 6 bases, with 13 bases between. CDR3 length equals 14 residues. CDR3 region: CASSYYTGTDTQYF. The CDR3 DNA sequence: TGTGCCAGCAGTTATTACACAGGGACGGATACGCAGTATTTT.

The CDR3, as DNA: TGTGCCAGTAGTGGATACTATAGCTCCTACAATGAGCAGTTCTTC. Translating gives CASSGYYSSYNEQFF. The chain combines TRBV19 with TRBJ2-1; no clear D. With 5 bases removed from V and 0 bases from J, the gap between germline ends came to 11 bases. Germline V gives CDR1 LNHDA, CDR2 SQIVND (reference sequence). The CDR3 contains 15 residues.

This chain joins TRBV3-1 and TRBJ1-3; D is unclear. Germline CDR1 LGHDT, CDR2 YNNKEL (reference sequence). V lost 4 bases to trimming and J lost 5 bases, with 9 bases between them. This CDR3 has 13 residues. CDR3 DNA: TGTGCCAGCAGCCGCCCCGCACGAAACACCATATATTTT. Its translation is CASSRPARNTIYF.

J is TRBJ2-1 and V is TRBV5-6; weak D call: TRBD1 (5 bases). The germline V gene encodes CDR1 SGHDT and CDR2 YYEEEE. Trimming shortened V by 4 bases and J by 8 bases, and 19 bases separated the two germline ends. The CDR3 has 15 residues. CDR3 nucleotide sequence: TGTGCCAGCAGCCTATTTTTCCAGGGATCCGATGAGCAGTTCTTC. Its protein is CASSLFFQGSDEQFF.

This clonotype was counted a few times. V is TRBV20-1 and J is TRBJ1-5; D is uncertain. Germline V gives CDR1 DFQATT, CDR2 SNEGSKA (reference sequence). CDR3 length equals 13 residues. Trimming took 2 bases from V and 4 from J, leaving 9 bases between them. The CDR3 spells CSARLLVNQPQHF. In nucleotides, the CDR3 is TGCAGTGCTAGATTACTTGTAAATCAGCCCCAGCATTTT.

The rearrangement uses TRBV7-2 and TRBJ1-1; a weak D match, TRBD1 (5 bases). Germline lookup yields CDR1 SGHTA and CDR2 FQGNSA. V lost 5 bases to trimming and J lost 1 base, with 14 bases between them. The CDR3 has 15 amino acids. The CDR3 region is CASSMMGRTNTEAFF. Written as DNA, the CDR3 is TGTGCCAGCAGCATGATGGGACGGACGAACACTGAAGCTTTCTTT. Combining the CDR3 with reference TRBV7-2 and TRBJ1-1 gives the whole variable domain GAGVSQSPSNKVTEKGKDVELRCDPISGHTALYWYRQSLGQGLEFLIYFQGNSAPDKSGLPSDRFSAERTGGSVSTLTIQRTQQEDSAVYLCASSMMGRTNTEAFFGQGTRLTVV.